This T cell receptor (beta chain) was recorded in a study of blood T cell repertoires in COVID-19. Study at large: Samples of COVID-19 (acute and convalescent) were obtained from the United States, Italy and Spain.

Authors' processing steps: By means of reference gene primer amplification, nucleated cell counts were estimated. This table comes from immunoSEQ multiplex PCR, and its TCRdb copy is limited to in-frame clones, with some not included. The V and J calls and clone size come from that table; D and trimming were worked out from the DNA. The table records tens of thousands of clones, about 80% of them present only once. Deletions cut 0 bases from V and 5 bases from J, with 7 bases between. The CDR3 runs 13 residues. The V gene's germline CDR1 is MNHNS and CDR2 SASEGT. The sequenced sample was peripheral blood. This receptor was identified in a woman aged 80 or over with acute or convalescent COVID-19. The chain carries TRBV6-1 and TRBJ1-2; D gene unclear. The CDR3 DNA reads as TGTGCCAGCAGTGAAGCGGCAGTTTATGGCTACACCTTC. Translated: CASSEAAVYGYTF.